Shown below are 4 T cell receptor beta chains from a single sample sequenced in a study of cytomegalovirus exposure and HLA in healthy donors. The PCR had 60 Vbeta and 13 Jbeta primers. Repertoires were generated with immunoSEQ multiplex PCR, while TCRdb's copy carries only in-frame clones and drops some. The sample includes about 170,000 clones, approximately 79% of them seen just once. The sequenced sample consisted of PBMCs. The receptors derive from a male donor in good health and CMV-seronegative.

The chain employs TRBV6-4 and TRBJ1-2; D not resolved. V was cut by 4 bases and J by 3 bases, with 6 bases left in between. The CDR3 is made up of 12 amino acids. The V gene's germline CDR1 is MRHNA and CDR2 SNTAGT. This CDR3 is CASSAPDYGYTF. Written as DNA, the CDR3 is TGTGCCAGCAGTGCCCCAGACTATGGCTACACCTTC.

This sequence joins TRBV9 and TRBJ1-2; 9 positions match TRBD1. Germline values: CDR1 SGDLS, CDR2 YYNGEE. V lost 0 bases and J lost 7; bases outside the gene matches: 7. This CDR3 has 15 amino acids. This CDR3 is CASSVGGQGIGGYTF. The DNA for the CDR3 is TGTGCCAGCAGCGTAGGGGGACAGGGAATCGGTGGCTACACCTTC.

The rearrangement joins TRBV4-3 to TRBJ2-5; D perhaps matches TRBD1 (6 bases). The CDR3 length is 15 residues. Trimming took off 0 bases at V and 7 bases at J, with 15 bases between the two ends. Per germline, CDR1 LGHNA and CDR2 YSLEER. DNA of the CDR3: TGCGCCAGCAGCCAAGACAGGGGATTGGTCGGGACCCAGTACTTC. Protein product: CASSQDRGLVGTQYF.

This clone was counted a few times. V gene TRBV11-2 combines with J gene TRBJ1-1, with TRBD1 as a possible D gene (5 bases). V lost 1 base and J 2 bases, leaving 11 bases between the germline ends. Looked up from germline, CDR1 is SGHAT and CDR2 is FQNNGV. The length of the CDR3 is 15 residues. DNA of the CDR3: TGTGCCAGCAGCTTAGTCCGGCAGGGTAACACTGAAGCTTTCTTT. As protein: CASSLVRQGNTEAFF. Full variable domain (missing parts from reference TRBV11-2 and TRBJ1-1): EAGVAQSPRYKIIEKRQSVAFWCNPISGHATLYWYQQILGQGPKLLIQFQNNGVVDDSQLPKDRFSAERLKGVDSTLKIQPAKLEDSAVYLCASSLVRQGNTEAFFGQGTRLTVV.